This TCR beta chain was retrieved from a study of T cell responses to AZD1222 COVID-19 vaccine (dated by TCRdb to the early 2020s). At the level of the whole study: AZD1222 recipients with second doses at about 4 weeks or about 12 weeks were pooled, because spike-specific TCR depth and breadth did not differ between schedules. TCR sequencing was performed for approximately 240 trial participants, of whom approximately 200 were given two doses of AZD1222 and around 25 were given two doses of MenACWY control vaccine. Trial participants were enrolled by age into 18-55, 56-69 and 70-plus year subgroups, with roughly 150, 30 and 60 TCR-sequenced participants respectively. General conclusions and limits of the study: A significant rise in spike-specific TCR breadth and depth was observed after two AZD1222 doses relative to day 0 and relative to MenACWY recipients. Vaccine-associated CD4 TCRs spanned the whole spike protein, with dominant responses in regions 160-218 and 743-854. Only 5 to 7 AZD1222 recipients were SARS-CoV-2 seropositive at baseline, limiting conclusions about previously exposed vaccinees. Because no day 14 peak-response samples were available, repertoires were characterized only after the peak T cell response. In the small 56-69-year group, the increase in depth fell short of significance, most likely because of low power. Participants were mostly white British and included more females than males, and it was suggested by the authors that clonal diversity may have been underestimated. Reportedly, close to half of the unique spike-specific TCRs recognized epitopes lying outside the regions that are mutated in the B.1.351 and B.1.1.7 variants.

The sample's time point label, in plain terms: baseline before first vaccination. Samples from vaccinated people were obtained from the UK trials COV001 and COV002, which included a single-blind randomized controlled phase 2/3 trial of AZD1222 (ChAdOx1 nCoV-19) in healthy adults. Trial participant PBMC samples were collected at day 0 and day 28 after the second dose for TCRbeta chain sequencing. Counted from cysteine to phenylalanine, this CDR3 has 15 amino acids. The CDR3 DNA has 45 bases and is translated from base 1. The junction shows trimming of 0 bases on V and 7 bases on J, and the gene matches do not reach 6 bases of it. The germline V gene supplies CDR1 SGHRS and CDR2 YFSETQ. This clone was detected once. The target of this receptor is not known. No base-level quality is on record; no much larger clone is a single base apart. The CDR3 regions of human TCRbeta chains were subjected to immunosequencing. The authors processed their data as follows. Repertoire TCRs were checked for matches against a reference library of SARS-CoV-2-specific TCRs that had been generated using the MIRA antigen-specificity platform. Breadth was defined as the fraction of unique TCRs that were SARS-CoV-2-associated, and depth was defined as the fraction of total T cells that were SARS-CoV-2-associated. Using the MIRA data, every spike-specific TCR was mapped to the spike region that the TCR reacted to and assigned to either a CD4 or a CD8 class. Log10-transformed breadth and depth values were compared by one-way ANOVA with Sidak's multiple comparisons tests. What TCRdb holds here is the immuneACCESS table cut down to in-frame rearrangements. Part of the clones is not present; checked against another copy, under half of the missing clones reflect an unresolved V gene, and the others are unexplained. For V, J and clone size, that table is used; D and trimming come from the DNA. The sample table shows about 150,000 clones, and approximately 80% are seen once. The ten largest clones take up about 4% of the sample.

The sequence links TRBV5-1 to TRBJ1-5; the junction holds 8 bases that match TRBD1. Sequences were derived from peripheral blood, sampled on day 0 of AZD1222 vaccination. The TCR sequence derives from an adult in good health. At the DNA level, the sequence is TGCGCCAGCAGCTTGGGGACAGGGAGGGAACAGCCCCAGCATTTT. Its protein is CASSLGTGREQPQHF.